The text below deals with one TCR beta chain. What it recognizes is unknown. The data were taken from a study of T cell repertoires in cytomegalovirus infection. Study information: Indications of both CMV infection and matching HLA type were provided by public TCR beta signatures.

TCRdb used MiXCR to reprocess the reads, holding one entry per CDR3 protein. The repertoire holds about 450,000 distinct CDR3 sequences, with approximately 30% as singletons. Study-wide points: Within the response measured ex vivo, HLA-C-restricted CMV-specific TCR beta clonotypes were dominant.

CDR1 and CDR2 (germline): SEHNR, FQNEAQ (reference sequence). With 3 bases removed from V and 2 bases from J, the gap between germline ends came to 20 bases. The CDR3 is 18 residues long. The receptor was isolated from a human donor in good health (CMV status not recorded). Some clones in this sample may be carry-over from other donors' samples. The sample was PBMCs. The chain uses TRBV7-9 and TRBJ2-1, with a tentative D call TRBD2 (6 bases). DNA of the CDR3: TGTGCCAGCAGCTTCGGACTACCATTAGCAAGCACCTACAATGAGCAGTTCTTC. Protein: CASSFGLPLASTYNEQFF.